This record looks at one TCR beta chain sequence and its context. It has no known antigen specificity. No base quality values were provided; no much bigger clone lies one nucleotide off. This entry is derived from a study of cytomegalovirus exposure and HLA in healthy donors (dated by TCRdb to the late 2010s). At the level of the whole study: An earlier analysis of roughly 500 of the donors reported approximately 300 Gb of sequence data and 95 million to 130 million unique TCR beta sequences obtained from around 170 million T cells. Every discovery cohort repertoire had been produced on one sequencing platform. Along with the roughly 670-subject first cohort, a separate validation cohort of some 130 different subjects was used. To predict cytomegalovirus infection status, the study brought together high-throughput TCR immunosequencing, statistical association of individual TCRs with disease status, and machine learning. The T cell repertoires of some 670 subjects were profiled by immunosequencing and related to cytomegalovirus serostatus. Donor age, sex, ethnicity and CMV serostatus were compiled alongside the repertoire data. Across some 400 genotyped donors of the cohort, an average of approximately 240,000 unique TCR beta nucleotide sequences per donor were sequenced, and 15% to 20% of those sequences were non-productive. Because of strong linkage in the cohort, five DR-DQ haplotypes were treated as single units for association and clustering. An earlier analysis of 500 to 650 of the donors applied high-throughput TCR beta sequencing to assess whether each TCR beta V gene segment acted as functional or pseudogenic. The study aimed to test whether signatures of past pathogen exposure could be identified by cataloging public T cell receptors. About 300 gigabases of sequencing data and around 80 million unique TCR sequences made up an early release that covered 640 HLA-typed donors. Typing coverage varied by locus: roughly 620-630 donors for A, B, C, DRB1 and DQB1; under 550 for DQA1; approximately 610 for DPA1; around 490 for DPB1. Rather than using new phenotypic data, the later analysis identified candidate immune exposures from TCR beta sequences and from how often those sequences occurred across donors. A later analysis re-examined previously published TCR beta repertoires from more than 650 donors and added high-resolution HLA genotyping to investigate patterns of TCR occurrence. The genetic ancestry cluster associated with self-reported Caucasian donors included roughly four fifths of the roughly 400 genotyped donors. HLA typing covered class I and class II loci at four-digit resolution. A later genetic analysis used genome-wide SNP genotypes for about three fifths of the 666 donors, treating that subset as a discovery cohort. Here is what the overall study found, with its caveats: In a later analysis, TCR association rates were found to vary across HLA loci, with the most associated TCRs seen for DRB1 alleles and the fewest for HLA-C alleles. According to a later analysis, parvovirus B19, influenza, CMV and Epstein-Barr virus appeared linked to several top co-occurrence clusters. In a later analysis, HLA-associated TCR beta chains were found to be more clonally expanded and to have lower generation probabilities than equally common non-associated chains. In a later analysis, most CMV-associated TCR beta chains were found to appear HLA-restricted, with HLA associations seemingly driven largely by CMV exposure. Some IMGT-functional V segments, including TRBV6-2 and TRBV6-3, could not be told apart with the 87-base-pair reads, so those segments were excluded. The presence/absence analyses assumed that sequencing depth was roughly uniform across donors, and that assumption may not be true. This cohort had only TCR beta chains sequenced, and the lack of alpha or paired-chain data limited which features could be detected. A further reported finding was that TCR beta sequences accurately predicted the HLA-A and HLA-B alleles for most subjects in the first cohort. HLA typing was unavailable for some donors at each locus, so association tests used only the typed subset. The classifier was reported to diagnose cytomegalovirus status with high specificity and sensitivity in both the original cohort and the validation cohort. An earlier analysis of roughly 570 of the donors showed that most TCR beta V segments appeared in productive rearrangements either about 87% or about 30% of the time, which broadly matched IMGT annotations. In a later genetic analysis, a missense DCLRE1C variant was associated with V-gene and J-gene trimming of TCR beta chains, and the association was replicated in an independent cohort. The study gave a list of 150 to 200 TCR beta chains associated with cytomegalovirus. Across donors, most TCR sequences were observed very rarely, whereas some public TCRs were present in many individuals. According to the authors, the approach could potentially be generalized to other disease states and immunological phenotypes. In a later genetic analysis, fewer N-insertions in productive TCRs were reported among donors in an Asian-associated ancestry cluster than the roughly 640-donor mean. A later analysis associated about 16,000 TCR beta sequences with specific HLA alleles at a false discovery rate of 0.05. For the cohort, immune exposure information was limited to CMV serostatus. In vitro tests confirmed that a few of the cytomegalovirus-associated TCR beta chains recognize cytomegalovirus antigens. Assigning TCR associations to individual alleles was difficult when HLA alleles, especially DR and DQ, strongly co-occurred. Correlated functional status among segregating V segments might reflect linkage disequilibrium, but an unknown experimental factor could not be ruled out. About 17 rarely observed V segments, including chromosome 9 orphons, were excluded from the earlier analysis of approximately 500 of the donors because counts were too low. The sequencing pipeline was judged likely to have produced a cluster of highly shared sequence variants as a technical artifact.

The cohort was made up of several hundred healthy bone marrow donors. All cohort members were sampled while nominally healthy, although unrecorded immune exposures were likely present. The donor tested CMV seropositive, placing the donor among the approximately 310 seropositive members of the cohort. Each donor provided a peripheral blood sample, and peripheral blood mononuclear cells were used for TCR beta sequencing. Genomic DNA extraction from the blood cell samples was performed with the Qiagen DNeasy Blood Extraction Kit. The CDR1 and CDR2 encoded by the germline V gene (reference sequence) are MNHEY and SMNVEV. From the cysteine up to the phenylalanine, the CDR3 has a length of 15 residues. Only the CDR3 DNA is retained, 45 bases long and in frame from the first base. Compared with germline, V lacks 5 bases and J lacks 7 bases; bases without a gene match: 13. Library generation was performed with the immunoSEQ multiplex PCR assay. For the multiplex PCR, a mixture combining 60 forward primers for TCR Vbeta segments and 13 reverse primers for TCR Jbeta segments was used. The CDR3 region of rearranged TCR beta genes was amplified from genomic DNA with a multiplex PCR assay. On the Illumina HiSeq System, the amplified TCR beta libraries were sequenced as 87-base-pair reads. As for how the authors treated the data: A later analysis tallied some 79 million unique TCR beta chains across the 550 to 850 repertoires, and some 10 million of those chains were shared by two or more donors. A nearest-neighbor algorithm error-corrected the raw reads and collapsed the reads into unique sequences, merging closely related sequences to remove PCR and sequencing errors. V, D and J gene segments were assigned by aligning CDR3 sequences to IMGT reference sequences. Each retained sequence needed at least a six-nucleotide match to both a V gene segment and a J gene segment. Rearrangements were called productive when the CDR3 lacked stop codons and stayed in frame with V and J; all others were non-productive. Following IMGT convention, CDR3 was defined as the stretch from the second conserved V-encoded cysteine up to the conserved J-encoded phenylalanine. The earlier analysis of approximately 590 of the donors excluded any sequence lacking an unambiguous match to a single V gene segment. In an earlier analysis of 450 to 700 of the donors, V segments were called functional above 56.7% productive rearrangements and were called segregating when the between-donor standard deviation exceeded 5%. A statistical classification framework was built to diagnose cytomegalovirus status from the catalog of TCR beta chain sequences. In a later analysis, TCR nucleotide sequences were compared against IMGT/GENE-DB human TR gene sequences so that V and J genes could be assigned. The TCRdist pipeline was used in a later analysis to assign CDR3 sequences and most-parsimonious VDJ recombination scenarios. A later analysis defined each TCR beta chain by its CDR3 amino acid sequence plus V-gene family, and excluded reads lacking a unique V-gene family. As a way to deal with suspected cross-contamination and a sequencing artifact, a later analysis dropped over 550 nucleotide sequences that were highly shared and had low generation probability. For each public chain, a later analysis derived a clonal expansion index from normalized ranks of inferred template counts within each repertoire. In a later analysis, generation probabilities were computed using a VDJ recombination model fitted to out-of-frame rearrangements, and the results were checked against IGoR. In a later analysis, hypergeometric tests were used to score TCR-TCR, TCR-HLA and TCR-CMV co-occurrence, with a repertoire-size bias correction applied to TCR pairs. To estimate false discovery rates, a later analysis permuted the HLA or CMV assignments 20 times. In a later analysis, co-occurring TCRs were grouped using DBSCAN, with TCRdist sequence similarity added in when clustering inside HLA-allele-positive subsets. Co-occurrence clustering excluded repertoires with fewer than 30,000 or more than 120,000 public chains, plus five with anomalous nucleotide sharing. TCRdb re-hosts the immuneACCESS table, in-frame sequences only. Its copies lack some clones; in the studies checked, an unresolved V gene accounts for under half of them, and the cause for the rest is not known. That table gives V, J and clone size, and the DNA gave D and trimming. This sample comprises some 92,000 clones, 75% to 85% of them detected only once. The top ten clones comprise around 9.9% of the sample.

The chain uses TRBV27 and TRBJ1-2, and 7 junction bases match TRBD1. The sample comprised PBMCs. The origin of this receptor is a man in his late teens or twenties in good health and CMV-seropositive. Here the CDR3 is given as CASSPPVGGSGGYTF. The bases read TGTGCCAGCAGTCCTCCGGTAGGGGGCTCGGGTGGCTACACCTTC.